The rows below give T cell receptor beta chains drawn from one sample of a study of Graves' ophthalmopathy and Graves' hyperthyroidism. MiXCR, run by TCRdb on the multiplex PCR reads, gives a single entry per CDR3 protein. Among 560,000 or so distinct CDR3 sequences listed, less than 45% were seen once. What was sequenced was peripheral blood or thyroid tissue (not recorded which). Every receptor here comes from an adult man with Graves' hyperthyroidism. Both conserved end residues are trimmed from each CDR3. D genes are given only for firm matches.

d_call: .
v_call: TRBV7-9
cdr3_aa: ASSPPDTSSYNEQF

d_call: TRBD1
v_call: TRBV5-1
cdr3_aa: ASSPGQDEAF

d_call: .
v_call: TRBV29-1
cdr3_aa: SSAPGGGYT

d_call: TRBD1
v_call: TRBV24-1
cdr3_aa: ATKGASGYGYT

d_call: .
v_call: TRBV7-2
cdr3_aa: AGSLPGQANEQY

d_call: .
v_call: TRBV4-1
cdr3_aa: ASSRRSGNYGYT

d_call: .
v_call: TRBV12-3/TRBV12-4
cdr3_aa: ALGGVERTEAF

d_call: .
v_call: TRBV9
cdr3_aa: ASSVAPGPPAYEQY

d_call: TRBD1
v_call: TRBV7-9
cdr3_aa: ASSQDWGTGRTEQY

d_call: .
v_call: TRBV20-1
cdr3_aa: SAPKGGEQPQH

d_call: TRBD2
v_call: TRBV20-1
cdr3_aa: SASLAGNHYEQY

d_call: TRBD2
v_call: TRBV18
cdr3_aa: ASSPRLAGGSSY

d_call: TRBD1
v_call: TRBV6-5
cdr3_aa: ASRPGQGVTGELF

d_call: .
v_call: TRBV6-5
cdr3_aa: ASSGTRNQPQH

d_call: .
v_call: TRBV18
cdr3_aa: ASSPGTEEQY

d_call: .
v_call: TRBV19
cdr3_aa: ASGGNQPQH

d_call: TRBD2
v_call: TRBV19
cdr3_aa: ASSRTSGVTGELF

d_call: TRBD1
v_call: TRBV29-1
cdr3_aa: SAVTGGLYEQY

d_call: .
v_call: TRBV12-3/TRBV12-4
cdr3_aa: ASSSLPHEQY

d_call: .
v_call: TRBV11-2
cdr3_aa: ASGSTVYEQY

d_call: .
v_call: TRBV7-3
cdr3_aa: ASSPSNRASSYNEQF

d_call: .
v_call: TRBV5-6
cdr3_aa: ASSVLTGRVEQY

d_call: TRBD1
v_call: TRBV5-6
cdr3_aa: ASSFGTGVTGELF

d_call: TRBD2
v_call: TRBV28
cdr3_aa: ASSLGGLAGAGEQY

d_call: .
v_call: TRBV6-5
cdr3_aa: ASSYGGGGPNTGELF

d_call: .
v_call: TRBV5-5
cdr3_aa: ASSLSRVLTYEQY

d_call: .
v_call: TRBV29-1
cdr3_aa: SVAGRLSLLSGEAF

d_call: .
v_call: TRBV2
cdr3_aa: ASSFSVSDTQY

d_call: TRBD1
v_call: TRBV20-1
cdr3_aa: SAAPIPGQGAENYGYT

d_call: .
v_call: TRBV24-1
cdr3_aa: ATSDFDLTTDTQY

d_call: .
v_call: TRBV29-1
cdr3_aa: STKDNYEQY

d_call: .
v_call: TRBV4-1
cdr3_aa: ASSQDPLARSYEQY

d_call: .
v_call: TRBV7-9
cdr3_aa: ASSAWQSNQPQH

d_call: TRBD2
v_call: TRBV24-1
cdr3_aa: ATSGVTGGPDEQY

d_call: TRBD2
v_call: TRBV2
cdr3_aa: ASGWTSGTYEQY